This TCR beta chain stems from a study of metastatic and nonmetastatic thyroid tumors (dated by TCRdb to 2020 to 2022). The study in broad terms: For patients with malignant and with benign thyroid disease, the researchers compared repertoires between peripheral blood samples and tumor or nodule tissue samples. What the research found in general, with its limitations: In both blood and tumor samples, TCR beta diversity was reported to be significantly higher in malignant tumors than in benign nodules.

Library creation used PCR. The sequencing machine was an Illumina HiSeq 4000. High-throughput sequencing was used to profile the TCR beta-chain CDR3 region of every patient. The study's own analysis went as follows. CDR3 differences across clinicopathological groups were used to build a classifier for discriminating distant-metastatic papillary thyroid cancer patients. The Shannon index was used to measure repertoire diversity, and the Morisita-Horn index was used to measure how similar tumor and blood repertoires were. TCRdb trimmed public reads at Q25 via fastp, called clones via MiXCR and kept in-frame beta chains. These V and J calls are TCRdb output, not the study's own analysis. The sample table contains over 30,000 clones; only one count was recorded for 7% to 9% of them. Around 45% of the sample is held by the ten biggest clonotypes. No patient had received any treatment before thyroid surgery. Using T-cell receptor beta sequencing, the study looked back at clinical samples from patients collected from the early 2010s to the late 2010s.

Taken from the germline V gene, the CDR1 and CDR2 loops are KGHSH and LQKENI. The cysteine opens and the phenylalanine closes a CDR3 of 15 amino acids. CDR3 DNA is the only sequence kept; it has 45 bases, read in frame from the first base. The germline ends are 15 bases apart after V is trimmed by 2 bases and J by 10 bases. This clone has a count of ten or more. Its antigen is not yet known. No base qualities exist here, and no much larger clone lies one base off it. The specimen was blood. This receptor chain uses TRBV18 and TRBJ1-6, and TRBD1 may be the D gene, going by 6 matching bases. The clonotype was recovered from a female donor with papillary thyroid cancer or a benign thyroid nodule (not recorded which). Some clones in this sample may be carry-over from other donors' samples. The CDR3 protein: CASSPGKGGHSPLHF. Here is the DNA: TGTGCCAGCTCACCAGGTAAAGGGGGGCACTCACCCCTCCACTTT.